Presented here are 22 T cell receptor beta chains from one specimen sequenced in a study of T cells after yellow fever vaccination. MiXCR, run by TCRdb on the 5' RACE reads, gives a single entry per CDR3 protein. This sample has 500,000 to 650,000 distinct CDR3 sequences, with 9% to 15% found just once. Specimen: PBMCs, collected on the day of the yellow fever booster vaccination. Every receptor here comes from a man younger than 45 who received the YFV17D yellow fever vaccine.

The rearrangement links TRBV5-4 to TRBJ2-1; D gene uncertain. There are 11 residues in the CDR3. Germline assignment: CDR1 SGHNT and CDR2 YYREEE (reference sequence). V shed 5 bases and J shed 8 bases, with 8 bases lying between them. CDR3 nucleotides: TGTGCCAGCAGAACGACGGATGAGCAGTTCTTC. Protein: CASRTTDEQFF.

The chain couples TRBV9 to TRBJ2-3, with 7 bases matching TRBD2. The germline V gene has CDR1 SGDLS and CDR2 YYNGEE. V lost 2 bases and J lost 6; bases outside the gene matches: 6. The CDR3 consists of 14 residues. This CDR3 reads CASSVGGGGDTQYF. The CDR3 nucleotides read TGTGCCAGCAGCGTTGGGGGGGGAGGGGATACGCAGTATTTT.

This clonotype was seen more than once but under ten times. The V and J genes are TRBV13 and TRBJ1-6, with 8 bases fitting TRBD1. The CDR3 contains 14 residues. Trimming removed 5 bases from V and 10 bases from J; junction bases left unmatched: 7. Germline values: CDR1 PRHDT, CDR2 FYEKMQ (reference sequence). CDR3 nucleotide sequence: TGTGCCAGCAGCGGGGACAGGACCGGATCACCCCTCCACTTT. It yields the protein CASSGDRTGSPLHF. Filled out from reference TRBV13 and TRBJ1-6, the complete variable domain reads AAGVIQSPRHLIKEKRETATLKCYPIPRHDTVYWYQQGPGQDPQFLISFYEKMQSDKGSIPDRFSAQQFSDYHSELNMSSLELGDSALYFCASSGDRTGSPLHFGNGTRLTVT.

The CDR3 region has the DNA TGTGCCACACAGGGTGGACTCTCTGGAAACACCATATATTTT. Its translation: CATQGGLSGNTIYF. The chain uses TRBV6-1 and TRBJ1-3, with a weak D call TRBD1 (6 bases). From germline, CDR1 is MNHNS and CDR2 SASEGT. This CDR3 has 14 residues. V lost 10 bases to trimming and J lost 0 bases, with 13 bases between them.

This clonotype was counted a few times. V gene TRBV7-9 combines with J gene TRBJ2-5, with 8 bases matching TRBD1. The CDR3 loop spans 16 amino acids. J gave up 3 bases and V 2 bases, and 8 bases lay outside the gene matches. Germline assignment: CDR1 SEHNR and CDR2 FQNEAQ (reference sequence). The CDR3 DNA follows: TGTGCCAGCAGCTTAATTTCAGGACAGGGAAAAGAGACCCAGTACTTC. It encodes CASSLISGQGKETQYF.

This clonotype was picked up a small number of times. The rearrangement links TRBV7-2 to TRBJ2-7; D unresolved. Germline assignment: CDR1 SGHTA and CDR2 FQGNSA. The CDR3 sequence is 13 residues long. V lost 5 bases to trimming and J lost 4 bases, with 12 bases between them. The CDR3 loop reads CASSNKLGYEQYF. The CDR3 DNA reads as TGTGCCAGCAGCAATAAGTTAGGATACGAGCAGTACTTC.

Turning to this clonotype: No conserved phenylalanine or tryptophan ends this CDR3, so it is likely a read error. This sequence joins TRBV29-1 and TRBJ2-3, with TRBD1 as a possible D gene (5 bases). CDR1 SQVTM and CDR2 ANQGSEA come from the germline V gene. This CDR3 is 14 amino acids long. The V end was cut by 3 bases, the J end by 1 base, with 11 bases between. The CDR3 region has the DNA TGCAGCGTTGACCTTAGGGGCGGCACAGATACGCAGTATCTT. As protein: CSVDLRGGTDTQYL.

The V call is TRBV30, the J call TRBJ2-1; D is possibly TRBD2 (5 bases). V lost 2 bases to trimming and J lost 7 bases, with 12 bases between them. Looked up from germline, CDR1 is GTSNPN and CDR2 is SVGIG (reference sequence). The CDR3 spans 13 residues. The CDR3 here is CAWSQLAANEQFF. The CDR3 nucleotides read TGTGCCTGGAGTCAGCTAGCAGCTAATGAGCAGTTCTTC.

This clonotype was seen a few times. CDR3: CASRERQEPSYNEQFF. CDR3 nucleotides: TGTGCCAGCAGGGAAAGGCAGGAACCCTCCTACAATGAGCAGTTCTTC. This chain joins TRBV5-5 and TRBJ2-1; D gene unclear. The CDR3 runs 16 residues. The V gene's germline CDR1 is SGHKS and CDR2 YYEKEE (reference sequence). V dropped 5 bases and J dropped 0 bases, with 15 bases sitting between them. Using reference TRBV5-5 and TRBJ2-1 for the parts outside the CDR3, the full variable domain is DAGVTQSPTHLIKTRGQQVTLRCSPISGHKSVSWYQQVLGQGPQFIFQYYEKEERGRGNFPDRFSARQFPNYSSELNVNALLLGDSALYLCASRERQEPSYNEQFFGPGTRLTVL.

This clonotype was picked up many times. The chain recombines TRBV5-1 with TRBJ1-5, with D maybe TRBD1 (5 bases). The CDR3 sequence is 14 residues long. Germline CDR1 SGHRS, CDR2 YFSETQ. Between the trimmed V and J ends, which lost 0 bases and 7 bases, there was a span of 11 bases. CDR3 nucleotides: TGCGCCAGCAGCTTGGCCGCGGGGGAACAGCCCCAGCATTTT. Protein product: CASSLAAGEQPQHF.

This rearrangement joins TRBV28 to TRBJ2-1; either TRBD1 or TRBD2 may fit D (5 bases each). Trimming stripped 4 bases from V and 14 bases from J, with 15 bases between. CDR1 and CDR2 (germline): MDHEN, SYDVKM. This CDR3 has 12 residues. In DNA form, the CDR3 reads TGTGCCAGCAGTTCCTTCCGAGGGGCCAAGTTCTTC. Translation gives CASSSFRGAKFF.

In this sample, this clonotype turned up a few times. V is TRBV27 and J is TRBJ2-5; TRBD2 might be the D (6 bases). CDR3 length: 12 amino acids. Germline assignment: CDR1 MNHEY and CDR2 SMNVEV (reference sequence). Trimming shortened V by 11 bases and J by 3 bases, and 13 bases separated the two germline ends. CDR3 residues: CAATGGKETQYF. The CDR3 DNA sequence: TGTGCCGCGACGGGCGGGAAAGAGACCCAGTACTTC.

This clonotype was observed a handful of times. This sequence joins TRBV14 and TRBJ2-7, with unresolved D. The germline gives CDR1 SGHDN, CDR2 FVKESK. Trimming removed 4 bases from V and 12 bases from J, with 19 bases in between. CDR3 size: 13 residues. The CDR3 spells CASSRLHGTDLYF. In DNA, the CDR3 is TGTGCCAGCAGCCGCCTACACGGCACCGATCTGTACTTC.

This clonotype was seen more than once but under ten times. The rearrangement joins TRBV9 to TRBJ1-5, with D unresolved. CDR1 and CDR2 (germline): SGDLS, YYNGEE. Trimming took off 4 bases at V and 6 bases at J, with 17 bases between the two ends. The CDR3 spans 15 residues. The CDR3 here is CASSPNPLTPQPQHF. For the CDR3, the DNA is TGTGCCAGCAGCCCAAACCCATTGACTCCTCAGCCCCAGCATTTT.

This clonotype turned up a few times. This chain uses TRBV7-3 with TRBJ1-6; no clear D. The CDR3 consists of 16 residues. CDR1 SGHTA and CDR2 FQGTGA come from the germline V gene. The V end lost 0 bases, the J end lost 5 bases, and 11 bases lay between the germline ends. In DNA form, the CDR3 reads TGTGCCAGCAGCTTAACCCCGCCAGCCAATAATTCACCCCTCCACTTT. It is translated as CASSLTPPANNSPLHF.

This clonotype was seen a handful of times. The gene calls are TRBV7-9 and TRBJ2-5, with TRBD2 matching over 10 bases. The CDR3 is 15 amino acids. Germline V lookup: CDR1 SEHNR, CDR2 FQNEAQ (reference sequence). Germline trimming cut 4 bases from V and 2 bases from J; bases unmatched to any gene: 4. The CDR3 reads CASSWGTSVQETQYF. CDR3 DNA: TGTGCCAGCAGCTGGGGGACTAGCGTACAAGAGACCCAGTACTTC.

This clonotype was detected only a few times. The chain is built from TRBV7-9 and TRBJ2-3, with D possibly TRBD2 on 6 matching bases. Trimming took off 5 bases at V and 6 bases at J, with 21 bases between the two ends. The germline gives CDR1 SEHNR, CDR2 FQNEAQ (reference sequence). The CDR3 runs to 16 residues. CDR3 coding DNA: TGTGCCAGCAGCATGCAGCCCGGGAGACTTTCTGATACGCAGTATTTT. It codes for CASSMQPGRLSDTQYF.

This clonotype was observed a few times. The chain combines TRBV29-1 with TRBJ2-7; TRBD2 matches at 12 bases. CDR1 is SQVTM, CDR2 ANQGSEA, per germline. Losses at the gene ends were 7 bases for V and 0 bases for J; bases not matched to a gene: 4. This CDR3 has 14 residues. The CDR3 loop is CSAATSGSSYEQYF. The CDR3 nucleotides are TGCAGCGCCGCGACTAGCGGGAGCTCCTACGAGCAGTACTTC.

This clonotype came up many times. The chain joins TRBV28 to TRBJ2-1; TRBD2 is a possible D gene (5 bases). The V and J ends lost 6 bases and 12 bases respectively, with 12 bases between them. Germline V CDR1 and CDR2: MDHEN, SYDVKM. This CDR3 comprises 11 residues. The CDR3 DNA follows: TGTGCCAGCAGCATTCGGACTTCGCAGTTCTTC. This codes for CASSIRTSQFF.

The table lists this clonotype with many counts. The chain joins TRBV9 to TRBJ1-5, with D perhaps TRBD1 (6 bases). Germline V gene sequence: CDR1 SGDLS, CDR2 YYNGEE. The CDR3 is made up of 15 amino acids. The V end was cut by 0 bases, the J end by 4 bases, with 11 bases between. This CDR3 is CASSVGTGANQPQHF. As DNA, the CDR3 is TGTGCCAGCAGCGTAGGAACGGGGGCAAATCAGCCCCAGCATTTT.

The chain carries TRBV4-3 and TRBJ2-1, with no clear D. Trimming left V 0 bases short and J 0 bases short, with 12 bases between. The length of the CDR3 is 17 residues. Per the germline V gene, CDR1 is LGHNA and CDR2 is YSLEER. CDR3 protein: CASSQDMERSSYNEQFF. The CDR3 DNA is TGCGCCAGCAGCCAAGATATGGAGCGAAGCTCCTACAATGAGCAGTTCTTC.

A single count supports this clonotype. The rearrangement links TRBV9 to TRBJ2-5; D possibly uses TRBD1 or TRBD2 (6 bases each). From germline, CDR1 is SGDLS and CDR2 YYNGEE. CDR3 length: 15 amino acids. Trimming took off 3 bases at V and 1 base at J, with 13 bases between the two ends. The DNA for the CDR3 is TGTGCCAGCAGCGATGGAGGGGGGTCCCAAGAGACCCAGTACTTC. Translation: CASSDGGGSQETQYF.